The clone carrying this T cell receptor (beta chain) has a handful of counts. Its antigen remains unknown. Per germline, CDR1 SGHRS and CDR2 YFSETQ. Trimming removed 1 base from V and 2 bases from J; junction bases left unmatched: 3. The CDR3 length is 15 residues. Here immunoSEQ multiplex PCR was the method, and the copy in TCRdb shows in-frame clones only, minus some. Among 90,000 to 100,000 clones listed, approximately 84% were seen once. Second doses at about 4 or about 12 weeks were pooled. This sample is drawn from a study of T cell responses to AZD1222 COVID-19 vaccine. Study-level findings and limits: Regions left unmutated in variants are reportedly the target of nearly half of spike-specific TCRs. Dominant CD4 TCR responses targeted spike regions 160-218 and 743-854. With two AZD1222 doses given, Spike-specific TCR breadth and depth both rose.

This clonotype was sampled from an adult who received the AZD1222 COVID-19 vaccine. The chain is built from TRBV5-1 and TRBJ1-3, with 7 bases lining up with TRBD1. The sequenced sample was peripheral blood, obtained 28 days after the second AZD1222 dose. The CDR3 is CASSLSGGPGNTIYF. DNA for the CDR3: TGCGCCAGCAGCTTGTCAGGGGGTCCTGGAAACACCATATATTTT.